This paragraph reports one T cell receptor (beta chain). The CDR3 contains 15 residues. V was pared by 2 bases and J by 2 bases, with 9 bases between. CDR1 SEHNR and CDR2 FQNEAQ come from the germline V gene (reference sequence). The data were taken from a study of blood T cell repertoires in COVID-19. The method was immunoSEQ multiplex PCR; TCRdb's version includes in-frame clones alone and lacks a portion of them. The repertoire consists of 150,000 to 200,000 clones, with 70% to 90% occurring once and the leading ten covering roughly 21%. The clonotype comes from a man in his fifties or sixties with active or convalescent COVID-19. The chain links TRBV7-9 to TRBJ1-4; D possibly corresponds to TRBD1 (6 bases). Sequenced material: peripheral blood. CDR3 residues: CASSLTGLTNEKLFF. The CDR3 DNA reads TGTGCCAGCAGCTTAACAGGGCTCACTAATGAAAAACTGTTTTTT.